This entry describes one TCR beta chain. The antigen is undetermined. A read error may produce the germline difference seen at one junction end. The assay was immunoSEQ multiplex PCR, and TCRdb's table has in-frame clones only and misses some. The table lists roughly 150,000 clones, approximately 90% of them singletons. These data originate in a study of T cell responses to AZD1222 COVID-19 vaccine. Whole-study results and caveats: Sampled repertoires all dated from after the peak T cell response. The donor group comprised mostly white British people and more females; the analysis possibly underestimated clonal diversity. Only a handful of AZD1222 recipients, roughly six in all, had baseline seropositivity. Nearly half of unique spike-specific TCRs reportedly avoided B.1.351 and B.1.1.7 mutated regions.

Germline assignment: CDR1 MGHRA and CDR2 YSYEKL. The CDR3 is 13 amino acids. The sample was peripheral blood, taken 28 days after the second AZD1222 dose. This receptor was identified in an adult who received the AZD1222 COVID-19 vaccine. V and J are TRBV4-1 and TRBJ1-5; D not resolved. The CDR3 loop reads CASSQDSDQPQHF. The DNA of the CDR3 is TGCGCCAGCAGCCAAGATAGCGATCAGCCCCAGCATTTT.